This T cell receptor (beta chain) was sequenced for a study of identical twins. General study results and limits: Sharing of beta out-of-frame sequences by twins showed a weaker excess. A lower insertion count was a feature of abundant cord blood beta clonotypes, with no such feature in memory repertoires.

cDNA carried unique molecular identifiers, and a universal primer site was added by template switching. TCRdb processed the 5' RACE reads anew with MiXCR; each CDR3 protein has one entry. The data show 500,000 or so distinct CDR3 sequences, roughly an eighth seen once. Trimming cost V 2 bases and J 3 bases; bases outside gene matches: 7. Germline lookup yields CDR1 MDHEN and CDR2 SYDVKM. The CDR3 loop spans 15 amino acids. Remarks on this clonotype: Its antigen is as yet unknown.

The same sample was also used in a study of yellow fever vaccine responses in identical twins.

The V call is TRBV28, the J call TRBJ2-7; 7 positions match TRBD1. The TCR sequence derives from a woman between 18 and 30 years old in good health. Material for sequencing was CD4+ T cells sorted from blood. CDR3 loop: CASSLQGQKSYEQYF. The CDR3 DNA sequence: TGTGCCAGCAGTTTACAGGGACAGAAGAGCTACGAGCAGTACTTC.